This paragraph reports one TCR beta chain. Its matching antigen is unknown. V lost 4 bases and J 1 base, leaving 10 bases between the germline ends. There are 14 residues in the CDR3. Germline V gives CDR1 KGHSH, CDR2 LQKENI. The assay was immunoSEQ multiplex PCR, and TCRdb's table has in-frame clones only and misses some. The table has fewer than 2,000 clones, just under 80% seen once. The data were obtained in a study of immune cell composition in non-small cell lung cancer. Broader study findings: Shared sequences between tumour-reactive and dominant in vivo clones were not proven.

This sample also appeared in a second study, on CD4 T cells in lung cancer.

The chain couples TRBV18 to TRBJ1-1, with D perhaps TRBD1 (6 bases). The sequencing sample was made of lung tumor tissue. The TCR comes from a human donor with non-small cell lung cancer. CDR3 DNA: TGTGCCAGCTCACTCCTGGACAGGAACACTGAAGCTTTCTTT. This sequence encodes CASSLLDRNTEAFF.